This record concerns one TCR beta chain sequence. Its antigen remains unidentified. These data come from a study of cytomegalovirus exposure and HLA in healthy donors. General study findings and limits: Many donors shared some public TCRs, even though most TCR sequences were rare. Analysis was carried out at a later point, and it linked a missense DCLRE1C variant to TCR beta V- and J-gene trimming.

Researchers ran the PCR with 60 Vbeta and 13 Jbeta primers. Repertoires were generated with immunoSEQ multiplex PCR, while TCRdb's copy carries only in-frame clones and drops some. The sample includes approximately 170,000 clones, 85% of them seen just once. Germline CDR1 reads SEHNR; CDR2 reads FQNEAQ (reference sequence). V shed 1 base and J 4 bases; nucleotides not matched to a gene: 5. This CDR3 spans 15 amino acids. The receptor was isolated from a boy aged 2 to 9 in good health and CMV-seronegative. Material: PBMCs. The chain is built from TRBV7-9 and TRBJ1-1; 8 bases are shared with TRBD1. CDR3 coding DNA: TGTGCCAGCAGCTTAGGGACAGGGTGGGCCACTGAAGCTTTCTTT. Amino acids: CASSLGTGWATEAFF.